This entry lists 28 T cell receptor beta chains sequenced from one sample in a study of Ad26.COV2.S vaccination and SARS-CoV-2 variants. Treatment given: about 20 received Ad26.COV2.S at low or high dose, single or two shots; roughly five received placebo; per-sample allocation not given. Day 63 after the first injection of vaccine or placebo was the sampling time. Repertoires were generated with immunoSEQ multiplex PCR, while TCRdb's copy carries only in-frame clones and drops some. The sample has 350,000 to 500,000 clones; roughly 88% are singletons. The input for sequencing was peripheral blood, taken in a trial of Ad26.COV2.S vaccine versus placebo. The receptors here all came from a person aged 18-60 years who received the Ad26.COV2.S COVID-19 vaccine or a placebo.

The gene calls are TRBV3-1 (or the pseudogene TRBV3-2) and TRBJ2-7, with TRBD2 matching over 7 bases. The J segment lost 0 bases and the V segment lost 2 bases, leaving 4 bases of the junction unmatched. The CDR3 contains 15 residues. Germline assignment: CDR1 LGHDT and CDR2 YNNKEL (reference sequence). CDR3: CASSQQAGPSYEQYF. The CDR3 bases are TGTGCCAGCAGCCAACAAGCGGGGCCCTCCTACGAGCAGTACTTC.

The J gene is TRBJ2-3, the V gene TRBV2; weak D call: TRBD2 (5 bases). The CDR3 extends over 16 amino acids. In germline, CDR1 is SNHLY, CDR2 FYNNEI. The V end lost 4 bases, the J end lost 0 bases, and 14 bases lay between the germline ends. In DNA form, the CDR3 reads TGTGCCAGCAGTGTCTCCCTAGCCGCTAGCACAGATACGCAGTATTTT. It specifies CASSVSLAASTDTQYF.

The rearrangement links TRBV6-5 to TRBJ2-5; 7 bases are shared with TRBD1. Trimming removed 10 bases from V and 1 base from J; junction bases left unmatched: 3. The CDR3 spans 12 residues. CDR1 is MNHEY, CDR2 SVGAGI, per germline. The DNA for the CDR3 is TGTGCCACCGGGACAGCCCAAGAGACCCAGTACTTC. It is translated as CATGTAQETQYF.

This chain joins TRBV5-4 and TRBJ2-3; D perhaps matches TRBD2 (6 bases). Germline CDR1 and CDR2: SGHNT and YYREEE (reference sequence). With 4 bases removed from V and 5 bases from J, the gap between germline ends came to 20 bases. This CDR3 region has 16 residues. The chain's CDR3 is CASSRGTTAYQDTQYF. Written as DNA, the CDR3 is TGTGCCAGCAGCCGGGGGACGACGGCCTACCAAGATACGCAGTATTTT.

In its sample, this clone was seen once. This chain joins TRBV6-1 and TRBJ1-5, with D maybe TRBD1 (5 bases). The germline V gene has CDR1 MNHNS and CDR2 SASEGT. V was shortened by 1 base and J by 5 bases, with 9 bases between the two germline ends. The CDR3 sequence is 14 residues long. CDR3 coding DNA: TGTGCCAGCAGTGAAGTAGGGGTCGATCAGCCCCAGCATTTT. Translating gives CASSEVGVDQPQHF.

The J gene is TRBJ2-7, the V gene TRBV18, with 8 bases lining up with TRBD1. The CDR3 runs to 14 residues. V was pared by 4 bases and J by 0 bases, with 2 bases of the junction left unmatched. CDR1 KGHSH and CDR2 LQKENI come from the germline V gene. The CDR3, as DNA: TGTGCCAGCTCACTGGGACAGGACTCCTACGAGCAGTACTTC. This encodes CASSLGQDSYEQYF.

The chain has TRBV7-9 and TRBJ2-6; 11 positions agree with TRBD2. The CDR3 covers 18 residues. Germline CDR1 and CDR2: SEHNR and FQNEAQ (reference sequence). The J segment lost 1 base and the V segment lost 5 bases, leaving 7 bases of the junction unmatched. The CDR3, as DNA: TGTGCCAGCAGCCCCGCGGTAGCGGGAGGGTCTGGGGCCAACGTCCTGACTTTC. The encoded protein is CASSPAVAGGSGANVLTF.

Here the CDR3 reads CASSEWLDGSYEQYF. CDR3 DNA sequence: TGTGCCAGCAGTGAGTGGTTGGACGGATCCTACGAGCAGTACTTC. This chain joins TRBV6-1 and TRBJ2-7; D remains ambiguous. The V end was cut by 3 bases, the J end by 1 base, with 13 bases between. CDR3 size: 15 residues. Germline CDR1 reads MNHNS; CDR2 reads SASEGT.

This rearrangement joins TRBV30 to TRBJ1-6, with unresolved D. Germline lookup yields CDR1 GTSNPN and CDR2 SVGIG (reference sequence). CDR3 length: 11 amino acids. The V end lost 5 bases, the J end lost 13 bases, and 12 bases lay between the germline ends. CDR3 DNA sequence: TGTGCCTGGGGCCGAGGAGCCCCCCTCCACTTT. Amino acids: CAWGRGAPLHF. Complete variable domain (other parts from reference TRBV30 and TRBJ1-6): SQTIHQWPATLVQPVGSPLSLECTVEGTSNPNLYWYRQAAGRGLQLLFYSVGIGQISSEVPQNLSASRPQDRQFILSSKKLLLSDSGFYLCAWGRGAPLHFGNGTRLTVT.

This rearrangement joins TRBV25-1 to TRBJ2-7; D call uncertain. Trimming took 4 bases from V and 7 from J, leaving 17 bases between them. The CDR3 is made up of 14 amino acids. Germline V gene lookup returns CDR1 MGHDK and CDR2 SYGVNS. The CDR3 loop is CASSAVGGDREQYF. CDR3 sequence (DNA): TGTGCCAGCAGTGCCGTCGGCGGAGATCGGGAGCAGTACTTC.

In its sample, this clone was seen a few times. The gene calls are TRBV7-3 and TRBJ1-2; D is perhaps TRBD1 (5 bases). The ends were cut back, 2 bases at V and 7 bases at J, with 11 bases in the middle. Looked up from germline, CDR1 is SGHTA and CDR2 is FQGTGA. The CDR3 sequence is 13 residues long. Here the CDR3 DNA reads TGTGCCAGCAGCTTATTGCAGGGCACTGGCTACACCTTC. Protein sequence: CASSLLQGTGYTF.

CDR3 DNA sequence: TGTGCCAGCTTTGACAGGAGTAATGAAAAACTGTTTTTT. As protein: CASFDRSNEKLFF. The chain employs TRBV6-5 and TRBJ1-4, with D perhaps TRBD1 (6 bases). V shed 8 bases and J shed 4 bases, with 11 bases lying between them. The germline V gene has CDR1 MNHEY and CDR2 SVGAGI. The CDR3 is 13 residues long.

This CDR3 is CASSFSPGTGLSSYEQYF. CDR3 bases: TGTGCCAGCAGTTTTTCGCCCGGAACGGGACTCTCCTCCTACGAGCAGTACTTC. The chain joins TRBV28 to TRBJ2-7; D possibly corresponds to TRBD2 (6 bases). Germline CDR1 MDHEN, CDR2 SYDVKM. Trimming took off 3 bases at V and 0 bases at J, with 21 bases between the two ends. The CDR3 spans 18 residues.

The V gene is TRBV29-1, the J gene TRBJ2-1; maybe TRBD2 (6 bases). Germline V gene lookup returns CDR1 SQVTM and CDR2 ANQGSEA. This CDR3 has 14 residues. V lost 4 bases to trimming and J lost 2 bases, with 12 bases between them. The CDR3 nucleotides are TGCAGCGTTGGATCCGGGAGTGCCTACAATGAGCAGTTCTTC. Amino acid sequence: CSVGSGSAYNEQFF.

This chain links TRBV11-2 with TRBJ2-1; D remains ambiguous. Germline-derived CDR1 and CDR2 are SGHAT and FQNNGV. Trimming shortened V by 4 bases and J by 3 bases, and 13 bases separated the two germline ends. This CDR3 has 15 amino acids. This chain's CDR3 is CASSSTNSGYNEQFF. The CDR3 DNA follows: TGTGCCAGCAGCTCTACAAACTCCGGCTACAATGAGCAGTTCTTC. The complete variable domain, with remaining parts taken from reference TRBV11-2 and TRBJ2-1, reads EAGVAQSPRYKIIEKRQSVAFWCNPISGHATLYWYQQILGQGPKLLIQFQNNGVVDDSQLPKDRFSAERLKGVDSTLKIQPAKLEDSAVYLCASSSTNSGYNEQFFGPGTRLTVL.

The chain couples TRBV28 to TRBJ2-2; 15 nucleotides align to TRBD2. The CDR3 has 15 amino acids. In germline, CDR1 is MDHEN, CDR2 SYDVKM. J gave up 8 bases and V 6 bases, and 4 bases lay outside the gene matches. The CDR3 DNA reads TGTGCCAGCAGCCTGGGGACTAGCGGGAGGGGGGAGCTGTTTTTT. Amino acids: CASSLGTSGRGELFF. The whole variable domain, remainder taken from reference TRBV28 and TRBJ2-2, is DVKVTQSSRYLVKRTGEKVFLECVQDMDHENMFWYRQDPGLGLRLIYFSYDVKMKEKGDIPEGYSVSREKKERFSLILESASTNQTSMYLCASSLGTSGRGELFFGEGSRLTVL.

V and J are TRBV6-6 and TRBJ1-4; perhaps TRBD1 as D (5 bases). Trimming removed 0 bases at V and 2 bases at J, with 7 bases between. This CDR3 is 15 amino acids long. Germline lookup yields CDR1 MNHNY and CDR2 SVGAGI (reference sequence). The DNA for the CDR3 is TGTGCCAGCAGTTACTCGGGGGGGACTAATGAAAAACTGTTTTTT. It is translated as CASSYSGGTNEKLFF.

The rearrangement uses TRBV4-2 and TRBJ2-7; 9 positions match TRBD1. V gave up 3 bases and J gave up 4 bases; unmatched junction bases: 13. The CDR3 extends over 17 amino acids. Germline V lookup: CDR1 LGHNA, CDR2 YNFKEQ. CDR3 in DNA: TGTGCCAGCAGCCATCTAAGCTCGGGACAGGGAGGGTACGAGCAGTACTTC. Translating it yields CASSHLSSGQGGYEQYF.

The V call is TRBV28, the J call TRBJ2-7, with a possible D match to TRBD1 (6 bases). Germline V gene sequence: CDR1 MDHEN, CDR2 SYDVKM. V dropped 6 bases and J dropped 0 bases, with 9 bases sitting between them. This CDR3 has 13 residues. The CDR3 here is CASRPDSSYEQYF. In nucleotides, the CDR3 is TGTGCCAGCAGACCGGACAGCTCCTACGAGCAGTACTTC.

This rearrangement joins TRBV4-2 to TRBJ2-7, with TRBD1 identical over 8 bases. J gave up 5 bases and V 6 bases, and 6 bases lay outside the gene matches. CDR1 is LGHNA, CDR2 YNFKEQ, per germline. The CDR3 covers 13 residues. The CDR3 is CASRRKQGDEQYF. DNA of the CDR3: TGTGCCAGCAGGCGTAAACAGGGGGACGAGCAGTACTTC.

Details on this clone: One end of the junction varies from germline; a read error may be responsible. V and J are TRBV5-1 and TRBJ1-1; D unresolved. Germline V CDR1 and CDR2: SGHRS, YFSETQ. The length of the CDR3 is 12 residues. The CDR3 spells CASSLVRPPVTF. The CDR3 DNA sequence: TGCGCCAGCAGCTTGGTTCGCCCTCCCGTAACGTTT.

The chain is built from TRBV5-6 and TRBJ2-5; either TRBD1 or TRBD2 may fit D (5 bases each). Trimming stripped 4 bases from V and 3 bases from J, with 13 bases between. The CDR3 runs to 14 residues. Germline values: CDR1 SGHDT, CDR2 YYEEEE. The DNA for the CDR3 is TGTGCCAGCAGCGCCCACGGGACGGAAGAGACCCAGTACTTC. Translating it yields CASSAHGTEETQYF. Supplemented by reference TRBV5-6 and TRBJ2-5, the full variable domain reads DAGVTQSPTHLIKTRGQQVTLRCSPKSGHDTVSWYQQALGQGPQFIFQYYEEEERQRGNFPDRFSGHQFPNYSSELNVNALLLGDSALYLCASSAHGTEETQYFGPGTRLLVL.

This chain joins TRBV27 and TRBJ1-6; D remains ambiguous. Trimming pared 2 bases from V and 5 bases from J, leaving 13 bases between. The CDR3 runs 16 residues. The germline gives CDR1 MNHEY, CDR2 SMNVEV (reference sequence). CDR3 residues: CASSLNRFMDNSPLHF. The CDR3 nucleotides read TGTGCCAGCAGTTTAAACCGATTTATGGATAATTCACCCCTCCACTTT.

This chain joins TRBV6-2 or TRBV6-3 and TRBJ2-7; 8 bases map to TRBD1. J gave up 0 bases and V 3 bases, and 7 bases lay outside the gene matches. CDR3 size: 16 residues. In germline, CDR1 is MNHEY, CDR2 SVGEGT. In DNA form, the CDR3 reads TGTGCCAGCAGTTATCCCCGACAGGGGATCTCCTACGAGCAGTACTTC. It specifies CASSYPRQGISYEQYF.

CDR3 in DNA: TGTGCCAGCAGTGAATCACCGCCGACTATCGGTGAGCAGTTCTTC. Protein: CASSESPPTIGEQFF. The V call is TRBV2, the J call TRBJ2-1; maybe TRBD2 (5 bases). There are 15 residues in the CDR3. V was cut by 2 bases and J by 9 bases, with 17 bases left in between. Germline V lookup: CDR1 SNHLY, CDR2 FYNNEI.

The genes are TRBV5-1 and TRBJ2-7; 7 nucleotides agree with TRBD1. V lost 4 bases to trimming and J lost 1 base; unmatched junction nucleotides: 14. The germline V gene has CDR1 SGHRS and CDR2 YFSETQ. The CDR3 spans 17 residues. CDR3 in DNA: TGCGCCAGCAGCCCTCCGGGACAGCAAATTCAGTCCTACGAGCAGTACTTC. It yields the protein CASSPPGQQIQSYEQYF.

The gene calls are TRBV7-2 and TRBJ2-1; TRBD2 is a possible D gene (7 bases). Germline-derived CDR1 and CDR2 are SGHTA and FQGNSA. This CDR3 comprises 14 residues. Trimming took off 5 bases at V and 15 bases at J, with 23 bases between the two ends. The chain's CDR3 is CASSPRWGGGQRFF. CDR3 in DNA: TGTGCCAGCAGCCCTCGGTGGGGGGGCGGGCAGCGGTTCTTC.

The chain is built from TRBV7-9 and TRBJ2-5; 7 bases map to TRBD1. The CDR3 runs 14 residues. The ends lost 5 bases at V and 1 base at J; junction bases unmatched: 4. Germline V CDR1 and CDR2: SEHNR, FQNEAQ (reference sequence). The CDR3, as DNA: TGTGCCAGCAGCCAGGACAGGACCCAAGAGACCCAGTACTTC. This sequence encodes CASSQDRTQETQYF.